This TCR beta chain derives from a study of blood T cell repertoires in COVID-19. Study summary: Sites across the United States, Italy and Spain contributed samples from acute and convalescent COVID-19. From T cells, B-cell-depleted T cells, or PBMCs came the material, which was cDNA or gDNA.

Source study methods: Estimated nucleated cell counts came from reference gene primer amplification. This table comes from immunoSEQ multiplex PCR, and its TCRdb copy is limited to in-frame clones, with some not included. The V and J calls and clone size were taken over from that table, and D and trimming were inferred from the DNA. The sample includes 350,000 or so clones, approximately 87% of them seen just once. This CDR3 spans 21 amino acids. Looked up from germline, CDR1 is LGHDT and CDR2 is YNNKEL (reference sequence). The trim removed 2 bases at V and 2 bases at J, leaving 14 bases unmatched. Patients from Seattle were sampled longitudinally, starting during active infection.

Sequencing input: peripheral blood. This sequence was found in a woman in her 30s with COVID-19, enrolled during active disease. The chain is built from TRBV3-1 (or the pseudogene TRBV3-2) and TRBJ2-3, with 15 bases fitting TRBD2. The CDR3 nucleotides read TGTGCCAGCAGCCAATGGGGGGGACTAGCGGGAGGCCCCAACAACACAGATACGCAGTATTTT. Its translation is CASSQWGGLAGGPNNTDTQYF.